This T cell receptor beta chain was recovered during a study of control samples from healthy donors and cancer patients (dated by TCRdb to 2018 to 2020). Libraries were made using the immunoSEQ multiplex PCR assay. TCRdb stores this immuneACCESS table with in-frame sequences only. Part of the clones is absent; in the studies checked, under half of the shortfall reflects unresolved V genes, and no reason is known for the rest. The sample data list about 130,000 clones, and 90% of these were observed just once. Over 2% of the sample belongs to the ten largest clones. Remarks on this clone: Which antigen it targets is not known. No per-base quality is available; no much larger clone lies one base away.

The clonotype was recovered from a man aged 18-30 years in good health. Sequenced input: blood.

The DNA sequence reads TGTGCCAGCAGCTTAGAAGCAGGGTGGGACACTGAAGCTTTCTTT. It is translated as CASSLEAGWDTEAFF. The sequence links TRBV7-2 to TRBJ1-1; TRBD1 is perhaps the D gene, given 5 matching bases. V loses 1 base of germline sequence and J loses 3 bases, and the interval between the two ends is 12 bases. Per the germline V gene, SGHTA is the CDR1 and FQGNSA is the CDR2. From its cysteine to its phenylalanine, the CDR3 spans 15 amino acids. Only CDR3 DNA is held: 45 bases, read in frame from base 1.